The TCR beta chain described here comes from a study of T cell responses to AZD1222 COVID-19 vaccine. Study-wide results and caveats: Possibly, clonal diversity was underestimated; donors were largely white British and included more females. Nearly half of unique spike-specific TCRs reportedly avoided B.1.351 and B.1.1.7 mutated regions. The study sampled repertoires only after the peak T cell response.

Trimming cost V 3 bases and J 1 base, with 31 bases left between them. Germline CDR1 reads DFQATT; CDR2 reads SNEGSKA (reference sequence). This CDR3 spans 21 amino acids. Produced via immunoSEQ multiplex PCR; TCRdb's table is partial and in-frame only. The table has about 120,000 clones, about nine tenths seen once; the top ten hold approximately 6.9%. To note about this clone: Antigen: not known.

The rearrangement links TRBV20-1 to TRBJ2-4, with D perhaps given as TRBD1 or TRBD2 (5 bases each). Sequencing was performed on peripheral blood, taken 28 days after the second AZD1222 dose. The clonotype originates from an adult who received the AZD1222 COVID-19 vaccine. The CDR3 DNA sequence: TGCAGTGCTAGTGTTGGGTCGAGGGGTCTAAGACTCACGGGGGCCAAAAACATTCAGTACTTC. It yields the protein CSASVGSRGLRLTGAKNIQYF.